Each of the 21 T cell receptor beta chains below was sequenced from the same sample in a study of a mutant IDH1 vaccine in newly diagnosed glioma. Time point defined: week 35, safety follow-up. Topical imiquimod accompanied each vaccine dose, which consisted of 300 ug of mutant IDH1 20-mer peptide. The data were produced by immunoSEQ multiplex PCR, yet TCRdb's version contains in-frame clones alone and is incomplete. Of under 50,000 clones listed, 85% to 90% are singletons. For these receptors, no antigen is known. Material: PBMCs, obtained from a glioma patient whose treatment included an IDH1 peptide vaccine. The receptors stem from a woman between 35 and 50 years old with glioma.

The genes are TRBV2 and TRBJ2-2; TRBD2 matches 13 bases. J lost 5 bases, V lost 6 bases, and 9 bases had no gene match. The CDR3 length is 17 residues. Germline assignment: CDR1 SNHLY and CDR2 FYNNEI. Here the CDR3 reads CASRWTSGGPVTGELFF. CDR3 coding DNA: TGTGCCAGCAGGTGGACTAGCGGGGGACCGGTAACCGGGGAGCTGTTTTTT.

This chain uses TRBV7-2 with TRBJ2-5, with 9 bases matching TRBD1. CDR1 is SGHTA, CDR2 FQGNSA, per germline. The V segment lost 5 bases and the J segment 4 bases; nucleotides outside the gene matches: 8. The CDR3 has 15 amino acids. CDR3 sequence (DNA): TGTGCCAGCAGCCTCGGGACAGGGCGACGAGAGACCCAGTACTTC. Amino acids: CASSLGTGRRETQYF.

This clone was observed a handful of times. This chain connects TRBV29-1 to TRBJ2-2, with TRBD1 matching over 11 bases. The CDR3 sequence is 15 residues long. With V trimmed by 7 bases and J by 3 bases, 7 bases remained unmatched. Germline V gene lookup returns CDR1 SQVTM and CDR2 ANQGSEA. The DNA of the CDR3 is TGCAGCGCCGATGGACAGGGGGCGGACACCGGGGAGCTGTTTTTT. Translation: CSADGQGADTGELFF.

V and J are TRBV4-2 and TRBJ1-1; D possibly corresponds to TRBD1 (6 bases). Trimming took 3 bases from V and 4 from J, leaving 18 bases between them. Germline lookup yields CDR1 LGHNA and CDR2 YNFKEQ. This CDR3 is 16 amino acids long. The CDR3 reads CASSQSGTRGITEAFF. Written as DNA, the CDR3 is TGTGCCAGCAGCCAGTCCGGGACACGAGGGATCACTGAAGCTTTCTTT.

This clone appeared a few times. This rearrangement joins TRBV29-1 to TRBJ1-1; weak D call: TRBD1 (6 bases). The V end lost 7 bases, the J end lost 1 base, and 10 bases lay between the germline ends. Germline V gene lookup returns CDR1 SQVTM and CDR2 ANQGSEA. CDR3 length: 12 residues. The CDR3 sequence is CSATRGNTEAFF. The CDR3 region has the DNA TGCAGCGCCACCAGGGGGAACACTGAAGCTTTCTTT. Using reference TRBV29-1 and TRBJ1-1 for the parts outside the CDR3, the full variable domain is SAVISQKPSRDICQRGTSLTIQCQVDSQVTMMFWYRQQPGQSLTLIATANQGSEATYESGFVIDKFPISRPNLTFSTLTVSNMSPEDSSIYLCSATRGNTEAFFGQGTRLTVV.

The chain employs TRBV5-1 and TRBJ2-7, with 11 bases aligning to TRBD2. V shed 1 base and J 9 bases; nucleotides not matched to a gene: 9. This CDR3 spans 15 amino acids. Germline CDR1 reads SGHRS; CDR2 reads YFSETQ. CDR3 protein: CASSLTSGGLNGQYF. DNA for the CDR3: TGCGCCAGCAGCTTGACTAGCGGGGGCCTTAATGGGCAGTACTTC. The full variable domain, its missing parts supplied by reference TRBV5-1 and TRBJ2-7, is KAGVTQTPRYLIKTRGQQVTLSCSPISGHRSVSWYQQTPGQGLQFLFEYFSETQRNKGNFPGRFSGRQFSNSRSEMNVSTLELGDSALYLCASSLTSGGLNGQYFGPGTRLTVT.

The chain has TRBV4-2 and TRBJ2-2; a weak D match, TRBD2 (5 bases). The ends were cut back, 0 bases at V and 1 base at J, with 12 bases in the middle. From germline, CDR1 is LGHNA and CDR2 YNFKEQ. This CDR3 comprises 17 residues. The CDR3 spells CASSQDQAGRNTGELFF. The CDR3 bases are TGTGCCAGCAGCCAAGACCAGGCGGGTCGGAACACCGGGGAGCTGTTTTTT.

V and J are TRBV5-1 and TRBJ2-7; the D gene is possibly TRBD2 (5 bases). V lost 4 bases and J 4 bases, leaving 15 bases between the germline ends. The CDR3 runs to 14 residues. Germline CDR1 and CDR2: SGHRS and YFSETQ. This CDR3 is CASSPATRLYEQYF. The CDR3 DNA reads TGCGCCAGCAGCCCAGCCACTAGGCTTTACGAGCAGTACTTC. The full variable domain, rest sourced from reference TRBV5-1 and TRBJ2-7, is KAGVTQTPRYLIKTRGQQVTLSCSPISGHRSVSWYQQTPGQGLQFLFEYFSETQRNKGNFPGRFSGRQFSNSRSEMNVSTLELGDSALYLCASSPATRLYEQYFGPGTRLTVT.

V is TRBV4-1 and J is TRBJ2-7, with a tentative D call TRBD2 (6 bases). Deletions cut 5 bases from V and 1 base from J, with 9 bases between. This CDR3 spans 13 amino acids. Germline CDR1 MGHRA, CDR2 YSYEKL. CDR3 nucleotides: TGCGCCAGCAGCGCAGGGAGGTCCTACGAGCAGTACTTC. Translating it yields CASSAGRSYEQYF.

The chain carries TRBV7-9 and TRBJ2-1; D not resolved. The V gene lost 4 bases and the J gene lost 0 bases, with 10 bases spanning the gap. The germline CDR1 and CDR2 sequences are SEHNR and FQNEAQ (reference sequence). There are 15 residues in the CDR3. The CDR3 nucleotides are TGTGCCAGCAGCTCAATTCGAAGCTCCTACAATGAGCAGTTCTTC. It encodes CASSSIRSSYNEQFF.

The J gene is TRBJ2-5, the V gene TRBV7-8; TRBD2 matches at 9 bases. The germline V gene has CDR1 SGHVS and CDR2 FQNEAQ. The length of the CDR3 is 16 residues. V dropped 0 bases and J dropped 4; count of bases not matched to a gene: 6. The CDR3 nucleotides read TGTGCCAGCAGCTTAGCGCGGGGGGGGGTAATAGAGACCCAGTACTTC. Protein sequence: CASSLARGGVIETQYF.

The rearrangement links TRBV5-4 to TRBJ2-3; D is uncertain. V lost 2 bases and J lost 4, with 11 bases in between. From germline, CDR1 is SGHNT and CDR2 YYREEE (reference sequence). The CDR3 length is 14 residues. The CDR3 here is CASSFFAQADTQYF. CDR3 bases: TGTGCCAGCAGCTTCTTTGCTCAGGCAGATACGCAGTATTTT.

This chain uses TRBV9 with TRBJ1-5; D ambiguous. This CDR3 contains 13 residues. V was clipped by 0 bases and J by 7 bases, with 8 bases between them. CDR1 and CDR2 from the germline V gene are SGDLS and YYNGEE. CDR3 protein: CASSVASGQPQHF. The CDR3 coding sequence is TGTGCCAGCAGCGTAGCGTCCGGCCAGCCCCAGCATTTT.

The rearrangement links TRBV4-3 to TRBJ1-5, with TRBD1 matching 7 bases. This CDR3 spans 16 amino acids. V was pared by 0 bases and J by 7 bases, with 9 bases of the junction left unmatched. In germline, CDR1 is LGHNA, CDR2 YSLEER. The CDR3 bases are TGCGCCAGCAGCCAAGACCCCCCGGGACAGTCACAGCCCCAGCATTTT. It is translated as CASSQDPPGQSQPQHF.

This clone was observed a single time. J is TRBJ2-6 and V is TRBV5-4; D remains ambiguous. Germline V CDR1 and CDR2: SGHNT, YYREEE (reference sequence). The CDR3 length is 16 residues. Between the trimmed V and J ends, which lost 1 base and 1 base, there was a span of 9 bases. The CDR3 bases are TGTGCCAGCAGCTTGAGGGTAGGGTCTGGGGCCAACGTCCTGACTTTC. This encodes CASSLRVGSGANVLTF.

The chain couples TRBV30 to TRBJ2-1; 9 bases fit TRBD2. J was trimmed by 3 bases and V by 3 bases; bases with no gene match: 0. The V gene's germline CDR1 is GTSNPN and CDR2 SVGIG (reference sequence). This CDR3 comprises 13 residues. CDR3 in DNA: TGTGCCTGGAGGACTAGCGGCTACAATGAGCAGTTCTTC. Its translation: CAWRTSGYNEQFF.

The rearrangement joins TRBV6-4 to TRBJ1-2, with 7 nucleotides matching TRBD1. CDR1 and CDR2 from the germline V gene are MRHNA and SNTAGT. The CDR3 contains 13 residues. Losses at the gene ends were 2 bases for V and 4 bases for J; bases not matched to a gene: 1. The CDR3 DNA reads TGTGCCAGCAGTGACGGGGACAGCTATGGCTACACCTTC. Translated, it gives CASSDGDSYGYTF.

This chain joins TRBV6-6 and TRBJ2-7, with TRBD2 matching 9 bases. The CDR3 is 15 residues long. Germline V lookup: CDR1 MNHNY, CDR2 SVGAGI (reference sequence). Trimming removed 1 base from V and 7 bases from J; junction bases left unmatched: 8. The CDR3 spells CASSYLAGVSGEQYF. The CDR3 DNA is TGTGCCAGCAGTTACTTAGCGGGGGTTTCCGGGGAGCAGTACTTC.

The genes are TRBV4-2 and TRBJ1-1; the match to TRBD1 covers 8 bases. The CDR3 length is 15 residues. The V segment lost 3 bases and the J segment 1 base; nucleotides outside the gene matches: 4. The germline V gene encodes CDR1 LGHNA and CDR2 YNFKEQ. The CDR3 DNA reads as TGTGCCAGCAGCCAGGGACAGGAAAGGAACACTGAAGCTTTCTTT. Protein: CASSQGQERNTEAFF.

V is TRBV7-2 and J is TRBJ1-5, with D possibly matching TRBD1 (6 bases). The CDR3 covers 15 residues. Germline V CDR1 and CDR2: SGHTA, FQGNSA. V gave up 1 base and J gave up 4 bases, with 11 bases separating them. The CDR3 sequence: CASSLDGGLNQPQHF. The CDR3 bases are TGTGCCAGCAGCTTAGATGGGGGGCTTAATCAGCCCCAGCATTTT.

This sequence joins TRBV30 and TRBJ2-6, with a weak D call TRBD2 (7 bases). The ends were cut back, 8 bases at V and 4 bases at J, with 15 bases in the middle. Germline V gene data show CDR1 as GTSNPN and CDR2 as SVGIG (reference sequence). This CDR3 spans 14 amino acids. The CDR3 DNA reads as TGTGCCCGCCGGGGGGCTGGAGGGGCCAACGTCCTGACTTTC. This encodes CARRGAGGANVLTF.